One and the same sample provided the 12 T cell receptor beta chains below, sequenced in a study of shared clonotypes between healthy human individuals. TCRdb's copy holds only in-frame clones and misses some; the assay was immunoSEQ multiplex PCR. The data contain over a million clones, 95% to 97% of them singletons. Sequencing was carried out using naive CD4+ T cells sorted from blood. Sample subset: CD45RA+ positively selected. The receptors here all came from a man aged 25 to 45 in good health.

The genes are TRBV11-2 and TRBJ1-4; 7 bases map to TRBD1. CDR1 is SGHAT, CDR2 FQNNGV, per germline. The CDR3 is 15 amino acids. Trimming removed 2 bases from V and 8 bases from J; junction bases left unmatched: 8. The CDR3 reads CASSLKGQGGEKLFF. For the CDR3, the DNA is TGTGCCAGCAGCTTAAAAGGGCAGGGGGGGGAAAAACTGTTTTTT.

Note on this clone: The same CDR3 arises from other DNA sequences in this sample as well. The genes are TRBV20-1 and TRBJ2-1, with no clear D. The V and J ends lost 6 bases and 5 bases respectively, with 5 bases between them. The germline V gene encodes CDR1 DFQATT and CDR2 SNEGSKA (reference sequence). The CDR3 runs to 10 residues. CDR3 sequence: CSAQNNEQFF. As DNA, the CDR3 is TGCAGTGCCCAAAACAATGAGCAGTTCTTC.

The rearrangement links TRBV2 to TRBJ2-5; TRBD2 matches 11 bases. Germline CDR1 and CDR2: SNHLY and FYNNEI. The V and J ends lost 6 bases and 2 bases, in that order; junction bases with no gene match: 8. This CDR3 is 16 amino acids long. The CDR3 DNA reads TGTGCCAGCAGGGCTCCGGGACTAGCGGCTCAAGAGACCCAGTACTTC. Translated, it gives CASRAPGLAAQETQYF.

V gene TRBV5-1 combines with J gene TRBJ2-1; D could derive from TRBD1 or TRBD2 (5 bases each). The CDR3 length is 15 residues. V lost 4 bases and J 4 bases, leaving 15 bases between the germline ends. Germline lookup yields CDR1 SGHRS and CDR2 YFSETQ. The CDR3 DNA sequence: TGCGCCAGCAGCGGTGTAAGAGGGGCGTACAATGAGCAGTTCTTC. The encoded protein is CASSGVRGAYNEQFF.

In regard to this clone: The same CDR3 also results from other DNA sequences found in this sample. The chain employs TRBV12-5 and TRBJ2-1, with D maybe TRBD2 (6 bases). The CDR3 length is 12 residues. The germline CDR1 and CDR2 sequences are LGHNT and FRNRAP. V was pared by 6 bases and J by 7 bases, with 10 bases between. Written as DNA, the CDR3 is TGTGCTAGTGGACTCGCGGGGAATGAGCAGTTCTTC. Translated, it gives CASGLAGNEQFF.

The gene calls are TRBV5-1 and TRBJ2-2, with TRBD1 identical over 8 bases. The junction had 12 bases not matched to a gene; V was cut back by 6 bases and J by 2 bases. Germline assignment: CDR1 SGHRS and CDR2 YFSETQ. The CDR3 is made up of 17 amino acids. CDR3 loop: CASTLLGQGGNTGELFF. DNA for the CDR3: TGCGCCAGCACCCTCCTTGGACAGGGAGGAAACACCGGGGAGCTGTTTTTT.

The V gene is TRBV29-1, the J gene TRBJ1-1; D gene unclear. The CDR3 is 13 amino acids. V lost 0 bases and J 4 bases, leaving 9 bases between the germline ends. Germline CDR1 is SQVTM and CDR2 is ANQGSEA. The CDR3 spells CSVEDRSGTEAFF. The CDR3, as DNA: TGCAGCGTTGAAGATCGGTCCGGCACTGAAGCTTTCTTT. The variable domain in full, completed from reference TRBV29-1 and TRBJ1-1, reads SAVISQKPSRDICQRGTSLTIQCQVDSQVTMMFWYRQQPGQSLTLIATANQGSEATYESGFVIDKFPISRPNLTFSTLTVSNMSPEDSSIYLCSVEDRSGTEAFFGQGTRLTVV.

This chain links TRBV11-2 with TRBJ1-4, with 8 nucleotides matching TRBD1. Unmatched junction bases numbered 4, after V lost 1 base and J lost 12 bases. Germline V lookup: CDR1 SGHAT, CDR2 FQNNGV. This CDR3 comprises 13 residues. The CDR3 DNA is TGTGCCAGCAGCTTAGTGGCAGGGGGCGAACTGTTTTTT. This gives the protein CASSLVAGGELFF.

This chain connects TRBV10-1 to TRBJ2-7, with 7 nucleotides matching TRBD1. CDR1 is WNHNN and CDR2 is SYGVQD in the germline V gene (reference sequence). V lost 3 bases, J lost 2 bases, and 7 bases stayed unmatched. The CDR3 length is 15 residues. This CDR3 is CASSDPGQPAYEQYF. The CDR3 coding sequence is TGCGCCAGCAGTGACCCGGGACAGCCAGCCTACGAGCAGTACTTC.

The chain has TRBV7-7 and TRBJ2-5; 12 bases fit TRBD1. Germline V CDR1 and CDR2: SSHAT, FNYEAQ (reference sequence). CDR3 size: 13 residues. The CDR3 loop reads CASGTGGFETQYF. The CDR3 DNA is TGTGCTAGCGGGACAGGGGGCTTTGAGACCCAGTACTTC.

V is TRBV25-1 and J is TRBJ2-1; D remains unclear. CDR1 MGHDK and CDR2 SYGVNS come from the germline V gene. The germline V and J ends were trimmed by 4 bases and 8 bases, with 15 bases remaining between them. CDR3 length: 14 residues. CDR3 DNA: TGTGCCAGCAGTGGAGGAATAGAGTTCTATGAGCAGTTCTTC. Residues: CASSGGIEFYEQFF.

As to this clone: Other DNA sequences in this sample translate to the same CDR3. The rearrangement joins TRBV4-1 to TRBJ2-5; D is ambiguous. The CDR3 is 13 residues long. Germline V gene data show CDR1 as MGHRA and CDR2 as YSYEKL. Trimming stripped 1 base from V and 4 bases from J, with 7 bases between. The CDR3 nucleotides are TGCGCCAGCAGCCAAGGGGGAAGAGAGACCCAGTACTTC. This sequence encodes CASSQGGRETQYF.